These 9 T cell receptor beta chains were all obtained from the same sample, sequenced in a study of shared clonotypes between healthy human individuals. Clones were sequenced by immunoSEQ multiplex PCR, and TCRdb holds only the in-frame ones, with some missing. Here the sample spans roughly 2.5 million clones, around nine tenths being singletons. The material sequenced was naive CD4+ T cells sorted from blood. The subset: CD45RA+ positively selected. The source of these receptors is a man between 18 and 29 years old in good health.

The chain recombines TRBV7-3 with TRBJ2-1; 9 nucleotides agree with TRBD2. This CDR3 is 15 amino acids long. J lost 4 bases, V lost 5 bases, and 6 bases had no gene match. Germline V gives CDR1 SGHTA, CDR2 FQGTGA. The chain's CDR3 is CASSPGTSPYNEQFF. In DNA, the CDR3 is TGTGCCAGCAGCCCCGGGACTAGCCCATACAATGAGCAGTTCTTC.

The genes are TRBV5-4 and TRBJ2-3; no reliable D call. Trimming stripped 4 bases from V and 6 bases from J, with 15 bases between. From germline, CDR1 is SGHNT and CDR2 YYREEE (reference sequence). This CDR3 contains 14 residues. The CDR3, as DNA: TGTGCCAGCAGCCTGACTGGACGGTGGGATACGCAGTATTTT. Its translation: CASSLTGRWDTQYF. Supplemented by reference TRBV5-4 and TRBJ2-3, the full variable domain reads ETGVTQSPTHLIKTRGQQVTLRCSSQSGHNTVSWYQQALGQGPQFIFQYYREEENGRGNFPPRFSGLQFPNYSSELNVNALELDDSALYLCASSLTGRWDTQYFGPGTRLTVL.

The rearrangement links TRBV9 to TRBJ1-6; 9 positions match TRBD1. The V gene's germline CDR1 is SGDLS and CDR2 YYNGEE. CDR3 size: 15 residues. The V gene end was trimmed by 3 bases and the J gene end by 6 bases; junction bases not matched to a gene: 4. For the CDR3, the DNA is TGTGCCAGCAGCGGAACGGACAGGGGTAATTCACCCCTCCACTTT. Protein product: CASSGTDRGNSPLHF.

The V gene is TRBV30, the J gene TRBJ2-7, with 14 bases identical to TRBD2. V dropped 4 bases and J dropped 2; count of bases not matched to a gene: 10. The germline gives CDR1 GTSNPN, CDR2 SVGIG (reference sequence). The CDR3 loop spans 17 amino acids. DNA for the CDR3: TGTGCCTGGAACGGACTAGCGGGAGGAACGAGAGCCTACGAGCAGTACTTC. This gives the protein CAWNGLAGGTRAYEQYF.

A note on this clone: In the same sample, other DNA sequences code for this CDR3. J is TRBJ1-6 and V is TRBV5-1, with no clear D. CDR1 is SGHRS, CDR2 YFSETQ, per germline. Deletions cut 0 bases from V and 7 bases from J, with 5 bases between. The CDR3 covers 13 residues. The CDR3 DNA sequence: TGCGCCAGCAGCTTGGCAGAAAATTCACCCCTCCACTTT. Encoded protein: CASSLAENSPLHF.

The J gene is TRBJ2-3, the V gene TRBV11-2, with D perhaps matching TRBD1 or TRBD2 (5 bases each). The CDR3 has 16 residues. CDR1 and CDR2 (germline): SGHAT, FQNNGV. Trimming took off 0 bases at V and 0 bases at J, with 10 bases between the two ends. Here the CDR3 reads CASSLDPGRSTDTQYF. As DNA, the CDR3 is TGTGCCAGCAGCTTAGACCCGGGACGGAGCACAGATACGCAGTATTTT.

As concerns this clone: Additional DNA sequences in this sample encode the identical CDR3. CDR3 in DNA: TGTGCCAGCAGCTTAGGAAGGGGAACCGGGGAGCTGTTTTTT. It encodes CASSLGRGTGELFF. This sequence joins TRBV7-2 and TRBJ2-2, with a possible D match to TRBD1 (5 bases). The CDR3 has 14 amino acids. The germline CDR1 and CDR2 sequences are SGHTA and FQGNSA. The V and J ends lost 1 base and 5 bases respectively, with 8 bases between them.

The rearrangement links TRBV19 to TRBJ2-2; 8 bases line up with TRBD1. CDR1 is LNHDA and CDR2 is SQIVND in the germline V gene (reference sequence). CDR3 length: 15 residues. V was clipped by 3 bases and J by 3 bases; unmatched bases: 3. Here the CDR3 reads CASSIQDRDTGELFF. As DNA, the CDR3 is TGTGCCAGTAGTATTCAGGACAGGGACACCGGGGAGCTGTTTTTT.

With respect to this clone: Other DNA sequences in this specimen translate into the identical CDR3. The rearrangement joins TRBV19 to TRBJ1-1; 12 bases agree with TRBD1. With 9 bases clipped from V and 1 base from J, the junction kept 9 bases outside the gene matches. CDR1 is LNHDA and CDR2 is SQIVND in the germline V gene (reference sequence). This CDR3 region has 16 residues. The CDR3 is CASSRGTGGSNTEAFF. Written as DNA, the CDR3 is TGTGCCAGCAGTCGTGGGACAGGGGGCTCGAACACTGAAGCTTTCTTT.